This T cell receptor beta chain was recovered during a study of blood T cell repertoires in COVID-19. Study in general: Acute and convalescent COVID-19 specimens originated in the United States, Italy and Spain. The cDNA or gDNA used as material had been derived from T cells, B-cell-depleted T cells, or PBMCs.

Trimming removed 6 bases from V and 5 bases from J; junction bases left unmatched: 8. Germline CDR1 MNHNY, CDR2 SVGAGI (reference sequence). The CDR3 extends over 15 amino acids. The data were produced by immunoSEQ multiplex PCR, yet TCRdb's version contains in-frame clones alone and is incomplete. The table includes tens of thousands of clones, around 80% detected once. The rearrangement joins TRBV6-6 to TRBJ2-4, with TRBD1 identical over 9 bases. This clonotype originated in a man in his fifties or sixties with acute or convalescent COVID-19. The sequenced sample was peripheral blood. The DNA of the CDR3 is TGTGCCAGCAGACCTCTCAGGACAGGGGAAAACATTCAGTACTTC. Protein product: CASRPLRTGENIQYF.